The 16 T cell receptor beta chains in this list originate from one sample, sequenced in a study of blood T cell repertoires in COVID-19. Data came from immunoSEQ multiplex PCR; TCRdb stores just in-frame clones and leaves some out. Among under 250,000 clones listed, 75% to 85% were seen once. Sample: PBMCs or T cells enriched from blood (not recorded which). These receptors all stem from a woman between 45 and 65 years old with acute COVID-19.

This chain joins TRBV5-4 and TRBJ1-4, with 8 bases lining up with TRBD1. The germline CDR1 and CDR2 sequences are SGHNT and YYREEE (reference sequence). The trim removed 3 bases at V and 3 bases at J, leaving 4 bases unmatched. This CDR3 contains 15 residues. In nucleotides, the CDR3 is TGTGCCAGCAGCTCGGTGGACAGGGCTAATGAAAAACTGTTTTTT. Amino acid sequence: CASSSVDRANEKLFF.

Only a few counts were recorded for this clone. This chain joins TRBV5-4 and TRBJ2-5; 8 nucleotides agree with TRBD1. Trimming at V came to 2 bases and at J to 1 base, leaving 7 bases not matched to a gene. The CDR3 consists of 16 residues. Germline CDR1 and CDR2: SGHNT and YYREEE (reference sequence). The CDR3, as DNA: TGTGCCAGCAGCTTTCCCGGACAGGGTCTCCAAGAGACCCAGTACTTC. Translated: CASSFPGQGLQETQYF. Based on the CDR3 plus reference TRBV5-4 and TRBJ2-5, the full variable domain is ETGVTQSPTHLIKTRGQQVTLRCSSQSGHNTVSWYQQALGQGPQFIFQYYREEENGRGNFPPRFSGLQFPNYSSELNVNALELDDSALYLCASSFPGQGLQETQYFGPGTRLLVL.

The table lists this clone with a few counts. This chain uses TRBV19 with TRBJ1-1, with D possibly being TRBD1 (5 bases). With 5 bases removed from V and 0 bases from J, the gap between germline ends came to 10 bases. Germline CDR1 and CDR2: LNHDA and SQIVND (reference sequence). This CDR3 region has 14 residues. Here the CDR3 DNA reads TGTGCCAGTAGTGTCGGACACTTGAACACTGAAGCTTTCTTT. The encoded protein is CASSVGHLNTEAFF.

CDR3 residues: CASSQDLNSPYEQYF. The CDR3 bases are TGCGCCAGCAGCCAAGATCTTAACTCGCCCTACGAGCAGTACTTC. The rearrangement joins TRBV4-3 to TRBJ2-7; no firm D call. This CDR3 region has 15 residues. Germline loops: CDR1 LGHNA, CDR2 YSLEER. Trimming removed 0 bases at V and 2 bases at J, with 11 bases between.

J is TRBJ2-5 and V is TRBV11-3; 8 nucleotides line up with TRBD2. Trimming cost V 3 bases and J 0 bases; bases outside gene matches: 6. Germline lookup yields CDR1 SGHNT and CDR2 YENEEA. The CDR3 has 16 residues. The CDR3 DNA sequence: TGTGCCAGCAGCTTGGGAGCGGGGGTCTACCAAGAGACCCAGTACTTC. Its translation: CASSLGAGVYQETQYF.

The CDR3: CASSSGLAGGSSYNEQFF. The CDR3 DNA reads TGTGCCAGCAGCTCGGGACTAGCGGGGGGAAGCTCCTACAATGAGCAGTTCTTC. This chain uses TRBV11-3 with TRBJ2-1; TRBD2 matches at 15 bases. The CDR3 contains 18 residues. The junction had 4 bases not matched to a gene; V was cut back by 4 bases and J by 0 bases. From germline, CDR1 is SGHNT and CDR2 YENEEA.

This clone showed up just once. The rearrangement links TRBV6-5 to TRBJ1-6; D ambiguous. The germline gives CDR1 MNHEY, CDR2 SVGAGI. The germline V and J ends were trimmed by 5 bases and 7 bases, with 15 bases remaining between them. CDR3 length equals 15 residues. CDR3 in DNA: TGTGCCAGCAGTCCCACGTTTGAACGGAATTCACCCCTCCACTTT. This sequence encodes CASSPTFERNSPLHF.

This sequence joins TRBV5-1 and TRBJ2-7, with TRBD1 identical over 7 bases. The J segment lost 2 bases and the V segment lost 4 bases, leaving 9 bases of the junction unmatched. The germline CDR1 and CDR2 sequences are SGHRS and YFSETQ. CDR3 length: 15 amino acids. The CDR3 spells CASSPSTGNPYEQYF. The CDR3 nucleotides are TGCGCCAGCAGCCCCTCGACAGGGAACCCCTACGAGCAGTACTTC.

A note on this clone: Other nucleotide sequences in the sample specify the same CDR3. The chain carries TRBV6-5 and TRBJ1-1; tentatively, D is TRBD1 (5 bases). The V end was cut by 2 bases, the J end by 1 base, with 8 bases between. Germline V CDR1 and CDR2: MNHEY, SVGAGI. The CDR3 contains 14 residues. CDR3 nucleotide sequence: TGTGCCAGCAGTTACCCCGGACAGAACACTGAAGCTTTCTTT. This codes for CASSYPGQNTEAFF.

This clone was observed a handful of times. The chain uses TRBV4-2 and TRBJ1-1, with D possibly matching TRBD1 (6 bases). The CDR3 is 16 residues long. Germline V CDR1 and CDR2: LGHNA, YNFKEQ. Trimming stripped 5 bases from V and 3 bases from J, with 19 bases between. In DNA form, the CDR3 reads TGTGCCAGCAGCGCGAAATCAGGGGCCTGGCACACTGAAGCTTTCTTT. Translated, it gives CASSAKSGAWHTEAFF.

The chain joins TRBV5-1 to TRBJ1-2; TRBD1 agrees at 9 bases. CDR3 length equals 14 residues. Germline trimming cut 0 bases from V and 8 bases from J; bases unmatched to any gene: 5. In germline, CDR1 is SGHRS, CDR2 YFSETQ. This CDR3 is CASSLGQGDGGYTF. The CDR3 nucleotides are TGCGCCAGCAGCTTGGGACAGGGGGACGGCGGCTACACCTTC.

The chain combines TRBV29-1 with TRBJ2-3; D is unclear. Trimming stripped 4 bases from V and 0 bases from J, with 14 bases between. The germline V gene encodes CDR1 SQVTM and CDR2 ANQGSEA. The CDR3 has 15 residues. The CDR3 sequence is CSVVLGSPSTDTQYF. The CDR3 bases are TGCAGCGTTGTGCTGGGCAGCCCTAGCACAGATACGCAGTATTTT.

This chain connects TRBV12-3 or TRBV12-4 to TRBJ2-7, with 8 bases matching TRBD2. J lost 6 bases, V lost 6 bases, and 4 bases had no gene match. CDR3 length equals 12 residues. The CDR3 DNA reads as TGTGCCAGCAGCCTCGGACTAGCCGAGCAGTACTTC. Protein: CASSLGLAEQYF.

The V call is TRBV19, the J call TRBJ2-2, with D possibly being TRBD2 (6 bases). Germline CDR1 reads LNHDA; CDR2 reads SQIVND (reference sequence). Trimming cost V 9 bases and J 8 bases, with 16 bases left between them. This CDR3 is 13 amino acids long. The CDR3 region is CASGQGGMGELFF. DNA for the CDR3: TGTGCCAGCGGACAAGGCGGGATGGGGGAGCTGTTTTTT.

The rearrangement links TRBV7-9 to TRBJ2-3, with D maybe TRBD2 (6 bases). In germline, CDR1 is SEHNR, CDR2 FQNEAQ (reference sequence). V gave up 3 bases and J gave up 2 bases, with 9 bases separating them. CDR3 length: 14 amino acids. Here the CDR3 DNA reads TGTGCCAGCAGCTTTGGGACTTACACAGATACGCAGTATTTT. Translated: CASSFGTYTDTQYF.

Concerning this clone: This CDR3 is also generated by other DNA sequences in the sample. The chain recombines TRBV6-5 with TRBJ1-1; unclear D gene. Germline-derived CDR1 and CDR2 are MNHEY and SVGAGI. There are 14 residues in the CDR3. V was shortened by 3 bases and J by 2 bases, with 10 bases between the two germline ends. This CDR3 is CASSYLRGNTEAFF. The CDR3 nucleotides read TGTGCCAGCAGTTATTTACGGGGAAACACTGAAGCTTTCTTT.